These 29 T cell receptor beta chains were all obtained from the same sample, sequenced in a study of cytomegalovirus exposure and HLA in healthy donors. The PCR contained 60 Vbeta and 13 Jbeta primers. Clones were sequenced by immunoSEQ multiplex PCR, and TCRdb holds only the in-frame ones, with some missing. The table for this sample gives around 130,000 clones. The sequenced sample consisted of PBMCs. These receptors originate from a middle-aged woman in good health and CMV-seronegative.

In the case of this clone: One junction end disagrees with the germline gene, perhaps due to a read error. The rearrangement uses TRBV7-9 and TRBJ2-6, with TRBD1 matching over 8 bases. Germline V gene data show CDR1 as SEHNR and CDR2 as FQNEAQ (reference sequence). CDR3 length: 17 amino acids. This CDR3 is CANSLGTGTSGANVLTF. For the CDR3, the DNA is TGTGCCAACAGCTTAGGGACAGGAACCTCCGGGGCCAACGTCCTGACTTTC.

The rearrangement links TRBV7-8 to TRBJ1-3; 10 nucleotides align to TRBD1. The length of the CDR3 is 16 residues. Germline V gene data show CDR1 as SGHVS and CDR2 as FQNEAQ. The V gene end was trimmed by 1 base and the J gene end by 3 bases; junction bases not matched to a gene: 3. CDR3 residues: CASSLVRTGGGNTIYF. CDR3 in DNA: TGTGCCAGCAGCTTAGTCCGGACAGGGGGTGGAAACACCATATATTTT.

The chain joins TRBV10-3 to TRBJ1-6; the match to TRBD1 covers 7 bases. With 6 bases clipped from V and 8 bases from J, the junction kept 10 bases outside the gene matches. The germline CDR1 and CDR2 sequences are ENHRY and SYGVKD. The CDR3 length is 15 residues. As DNA, the CDR3 is TGTGCCATCAGAGAGGGGGAGACAGGGTATTCACCCCTCCACTTT. Translating gives CAIREGETGYSPLHF.

J is TRBJ2-5 and V is TRBV9; 12 bases agree with TRBD1. CDR1 is SGDLS, CDR2 YYNGEE, per germline. J gave up 5 bases and V 2 bases, and 16 bases lay outside the gene matches. CDR3 length: 19 residues. The CDR3 DNA reads as TGTGCCAGCAGCGTTGGTCGAGGCTCGGGACAGGGGGCCGGGGAGACCCAGTACTTC. It translates to CASSVGRGSGQGAGETQYF. Complete variable domain (other parts from reference TRBV9 and TRBJ2-5): DSGVTQTPKHLITATGQRVTLRCSPRSGDLSVYWYQQSLDQGLQFLIQYYNGEERAKGNILERFSAQQFPDLHSELNLSSLELGDSALYFCASSVGRGSGQGAGETQYFGPGTRLLVL.

The chain carries TRBV6-5 and TRBJ2-1, with D perhaps matching TRBD2 (5 bases). Trimming removed 6 bases at V and 7 bases at J, with 19 bases between. The CDR3 loop spans 15 amino acids. Germline V gene sequence: CDR1 MNHEY, CDR2 SVGAGI. CDR3 DNA sequence: TGTGCCAGCAGGGCGGACTGGAGCAAAGGTAATGAGCAGTTCTTC. Protein product: CASRADWSKGNEQFF.

J is TRBJ1-1 and V is TRBV7-8; D is undetermined. CDR3 length: 13 residues. Deletions cut 8 bases from V and 4 bases from J, with 14 bases between. Germline-derived CDR1 and CDR2 are SGHVS and FQNEAQ. Here the CDR3 DNA reads TGTGCCAGCCGAAAAGGGAGGACCACTGAAGCTTTCTTT. Translation: CASRKGRTTEAFF.

The chain uses TRBV4-1 and TRBJ2-7; perhaps TRBD1 as D (6 bases). The CDR3 consists of 14 residues. CDR1 MGHRA and CDR2 YSYEKL come from the germline V gene. V gave up 1 base and J gave up 4 bases, with 11 bases separating them. CDR3 in DNA: TGCGCCAGCAGCCAAGGAGGGGACATATACGAGCAGTACTTC. As protein: CASSQGGDIYEQYF.

V and J are TRBV6-1 and TRBJ2-7; 8 bases agree with TRBD1. V lost 1 base to trimming and J lost 9 bases; unmatched junction nucleotides: 5. Per germline, CDR1 MNHNS and CDR2 SASEGT. The CDR3 contains 13 residues. The chain's CDR3 is CASSEEGGTGQYV. For the CDR3, the DNA is TGTGCCAGCAGTGAAGAGGGCGGGACAGGGCAGTACGTC.

This chain joins TRBV11-2 and TRBJ1-1, with TRBD1 identical over 12 bases. CDR1 is SGHAT, CDR2 FQNNGV, per germline. The CDR3 is made up of 15 amino acids. Germline trimming cut 11 bases from V and 4 bases from J; bases unmatched to any gene: 11. As DNA, the CDR3 is TGTGCCGTAGCCTCGGGGGACAGGGGGCTCACTGAAGCTTTCTTT. Its translation: CAVASGDRGLTEAFF.

V is TRBV7-9 and J is TRBJ2-3, with TRBD2 matching over 7 bases. The CDR3 sequence is 19 residues long. Trimming at V came to 5 bases and at J to 7 bases, leaving 24 bases not matched to a gene. Germline V gene data show CDR1 as SEHNR and CDR2 as FQNEAQ (reference sequence). In DNA form, the CDR3 reads TGTGCCAGCAGCCTAATAGGGCCCGGGACTAACCCGATGCGGCATACGCAGTATTTT. Its protein is CASSLIGPGTNPMRHTQYF.

The chain uses TRBV7-3 and TRBJ2-1, with TRBD2 matching 9 bases. The CDR3 contains 16 residues. Losses at the gene ends were 5 bases for V and 7 bases for J; bases not matched to a gene: 12. In germline, CDR1 is SGHTA, CDR2 FQGTGA. The CDR3 region is CASSPQEAGGWNEQFF. The CDR3 DNA follows: TGTGCCAGCAGCCCTCAGGAAGCGGGGGGCTGGAATGAGCAGTTCTTC.

V and J are TRBV7-3 and TRBJ2-2; perhaps TRBD2 as D (6 bases). This CDR3 spans 14 amino acids. Looked up from germline, CDR1 is SGHTA and CDR2 is FQGTGA. The V and J ends lost 5 bases and 2 bases respectively, with 9 bases between them. The CDR3, as DNA: TGTGCCAGCAGCCCTGGGACTAACACCGGGGAGCTGTTTTTT. Translating it yields CASSPGTNTGELFF.

The CDR3 DNA sequence: TGTGCCAGCAGGAAAGCTAGCGGGGGGGCAAGGGCAGATACGCAGTATTTT. Its translation is CASRKASGGARADTQYF. The rearrangement links TRBV27 to TRBJ2-3; 12 bases are shared with TRBD2. This CDR3 has 17 amino acids. V shed 6 bases, J shed 4 bases, and the junction held 11 bases outside the gene matches. Germline CDR1 reads MNHEY; CDR2 reads SMNVEV (reference sequence).

The CDR3 loop is CASSKQNTIYF. The DNA of the CDR3 is TGTGCCAGCAGTAAACAAAACACCATATATTTT. This chain joins TRBV27 and TRBJ1-3, with D uncertain. The V end was cut by 5 bases, the J end by 6 bases, with 5 bases between. Germline lookup yields CDR1 MNHEY and CDR2 SMNVEV (reference sequence). This CDR3 comprises 11 residues.

This sequence joins TRBV5-8 and TRBJ1-2; 8 bases align to TRBD1. This CDR3 spans 13 amino acids. Germline assignment: CDR1 SGHTS and CDR2 YDEGEE. V lost 4 bases to trimming and J lost 8 bases; unmatched junction nucleotides: 7. The CDR3 sequence is CASSPGQGEGYTF. The CDR3 DNA is TGTGCCAGCAGCCCTGGACAGGGTGAAGGCTACACCTTC.

The rearrangement links TRBV7-9 to TRBJ2-5, with 10 bases that match TRBD2. This CDR3 is built from 16 residues. CDR1 is SEHNR and CDR2 is FQNEAQ in the germline V gene (reference sequence). V was pared by 6 bases and J by 4 bases, with 11 bases of the junction left unmatched. CDR3 in amino acids: CASRAQPSGGTETQYF. As DNA, the CDR3 is TGTGCCAGCAGGGCCCAGCCTAGCGGGGGTACAGAGACCCAGTACTTC. Full variable domain (remainder filled in from reference TRBV7-9 and TRBJ2-5): DTGVSQNPRHKITKRGQNVTFRCDPISEHNRLYWYRQTLGQGPEFLTYFQNEAQLEKSRLLSDRFSAERPKGSFSTLEIQRTEQGDSAMYLCASRAQPSGGTETQYFGPGTRLLVL.

As concerns this clone: Other DNA sequences in this specimen translate into the identical CDR3. The CDR3 DNA is TGTGCCAGCAGTTACTCTGGGACAGGTGATGAAAAACTGTTTTTT. Translation gives CASSYSGTGDEKLFF. The chain has TRBV6-5 and TRBJ1-4; 8 bases agree with TRBD1. This CDR3 comprises 15 residues. Unmatched junction bases numbered 3, after V lost 0 bases and J lost 6 bases. Germline-derived CDR1 and CDR2 are MNHEY and SVGAGI.

The chain links TRBV7-9 to TRBJ2-5; TRBD2 might be the D (5 bases). The better agreement between TRBJ2-7 and the DNA end casts doubt on the J call. Germline CDR1 and CDR2: SEHNR and FQNEAQ (reference sequence). The CDR3 totals 12 residues. The CDR3 sequence is CASSLGGGEQYF. The CDR3 DNA follows: TGTGCCAGCAGCTTAGGTGGAGGCGAGCAGTACTTC.

This chain connects TRBV9 to TRBJ1-1; D possibly corresponds to TRBD1 (5 bases). V lost 0 bases, J lost 1 base, and 10 bases lay in between. This CDR3 comprises 15 residues. CDR1 SGDLS and CDR2 YYNGEE come from the germline V gene. The CDR3 nucleotides are TGTGCCAGCAGCGTAGGGAGGGGTTCGAACACTGAAGCTTTCTTT. Its translation is CASSVGRGSNTEAFF.

Notes on this clone: The same CDR3 also results from other DNA sequences found in this sample. The gene calls are TRBV19 and TRBJ1-4, with no clear D. Trimming shortened V by 1 base and J by 0 bases, and 6 bases separated the two germline ends. Germline V CDR1 and CDR2: LNHDA, SQIVND (reference sequence). The CDR3 spans 15 residues. The CDR3 DNA reads as TGTGCCAGTAGTATAGCAGTCTCAACTAATGAAAAACTGTTTTTT. The encoded protein is CASSIAVSTNEKLFF.

This rearrangement joins TRBV6-1 to TRBJ2-3, with D perhaps TRBD2 (6 bases). The CDR3 is made up of 14 amino acids. From germline, CDR1 is MNHNS and CDR2 SASEGT. The V end was cut by 6 bases, the J end by 2 bases, with 12 bases between. CDR3 sequence (DNA): TGTGCCAGCAGCCGGGACTCCGACACAGATACGCAGTATTTT. Translation: CASSRDSDTDTQYF.

The rearrangement uses TRBV28 and TRBJ2-7; a weak D match, TRBD1 (5 bases). Germline CDR1 and CDR2: MDHEN and SYDVKM. The CDR3 sequence is 12 residues long. The V and J ends lost 4 bases and 7 bases respectively, with 11 bases between them. CDR3 DNA: TGTGCCAGCAGTTCGACAGCCCATGAGCAGTACTTC. It yields the protein CASSSTAHEQYF.

This rearrangement joins TRBV19 to TRBJ1-1, with a possible D match to TRBD1 (6 bases). The CDR3 covers 16 residues. Trimming pared 1 base from V and 0 bases from J, leaving 12 bases between. The germline CDR1 and CDR2 sequences are LNHDA and SQIVND (reference sequence). The CDR3 reads CASSIGTVSLNTEAFF. The CDR3 nucleotides are TGTGCCAGTAGTATAGGGACAGTTTCCTTGAACACTGAAGCTTTCTTT.

The chain combines TRBV19 with TRBJ1-2, with D perhaps matching TRBD1 (5 bases). The CDR3 runs 13 residues. The V gene lost 6 bases and the J gene lost 4 bases, with 12 bases spanning the gap. Germline-derived CDR1 and CDR2 are LNHDA and SQIVND (reference sequence). DNA of the CDR3: TGTGCCAGTAGGACCCGACAGTTCTATGGCTACACCTTC. This codes for CASRTRQFYGYTF.

The chain joins TRBV7-3 to TRBJ2-7; tentatively, D is TRBD1 (6 bases). V gave up 5 bases and J gave up 0 bases, with 11 bases separating them. This CDR3 is 14 amino acids long. Germline V gene lookup returns CDR1 SGHTA and CDR2 FQGTGA. The CDR3 coding sequence is TGTGCCAGCAGCCAAGGACAGAACTCCTACGAGCAGTACTTC. Its protein product is CASSQGQNSYEQYF.

V and J are TRBV9 and TRBJ2-5; the D is unclear. Trimming pared 2 bases from V and 5 bases from J, leaving 13 bases between. Germline CDR1 reads SGDLS; CDR2 reads YYNGEE. This CDR3 comprises 14 residues. CDR3 region: CASSVPHSPETQYF. The CDR3 coding sequence is TGTGCCAGCAGCGTCCCCCACTCCCCGGAGACCCAGTACTTC.

The chain links TRBV19 to TRBJ1-1; TRBD1 is a possible D gene (6 bases). From germline, CDR1 is LNHDA and CDR2 SQIVND (reference sequence). V was cut by 2 bases and J by 4 bases, with 11 bases left in between. The CDR3 consists of 14 residues. The CDR3 reads CASSIIRGSTEAFF. The DNA for the CDR3 is TGTGCCAGTAGTATAATCAGGGGATCCACTGAAGCTTTCTTT.

For this clone: The junction shows a germline mismatch at one end, possibly a read error. The chain joins TRBV4-2 to TRBJ2-5; 10 bases agree with TRBD2. The CDR3 has 17 amino acids. Germline V gene lookup returns CDR1 LGHNA and CDR2 YNFKEQ. CDR3 DNA: TGTGCCAGCAACCAAGGCAGATCAGCGGGGGGGCAAGAGACCCAGTACTTC. Translated: CASNQGRSAGGQETQYF.

The chain has TRBV7-9 and TRBJ2-2; 10 bases fit TRBD1. V trimming: 7 bases; J trimming: 5 bases; junction bases outside the gene matches: 13. The CDR3 runs 17 residues. Germline V gene data show CDR1 as SEHNR and CDR2 as FQNEAQ (reference sequence). CDR3 coding DNA: TGTGCCAGCATCGACATAAGGGACAGGGGTGGAACCGGGGAGCTGTTTTTT. This encodes CASIDIRDRGGTGELFF. Full variable domain (missing parts from reference TRBV7-9 and TRBJ2-2): DTGVSQNPRHKITKRGQNVTFRCDPISEHNRLYWYRQTLGQGPEFLTYFQNEAQLEKSRLLSDRFSAERPKGSFSTLEIQRTEQGDSAMYLCASIDIRDRGGTGELFFGEGSRLTVL.